A single sample is the source of the 19 T cell receptor beta chains below, sequenced in a study of blood T cell repertoires in COVID-19. TCRdb keeps only in-frame clones here, not all; method: immunoSEQ multiplex PCR. The data contain more than 70,000 clones, about 90% of them singletons. Sequencing was carried out using peripheral blood. All receptors come from a woman between 45 and 65 years old with active or convalescent COVID-19.

The chain couples TRBV9 to TRBJ1-2, with 7 bases matching TRBD1. The CDR3 has 14 residues. Germline V gene data show CDR1 as SGDLS and CDR2 as YYNGEE. The V gene end was trimmed by 0 bases and the J gene end by 6 bases; junction bases not matched to a gene: 5. In nucleotides, the CDR3 is TGTGCCAGCAGCGTAGCGGCCCAGGGGGATGGCTACACCTTC. Its protein product is CASSVAAQGDGYTF. Using reference TRBV9 and TRBJ1-2 for the parts outside the CDR3, the full variable domain is DSGVTQTPKHLITATGQRVTLRCSPRSGDLSVYWYQQSLDQGLQFLIQYYNGEERAKGNILERFSAQQFPDLHSELNLSSLELGDSALYFCASSVAAQGDGYTFGSGTRLTVV.

The rearrangement uses TRBV4-3 and TRBJ2-1; TRBD2 agrees at 10 bases. Trimming removed 1 base from V and 8 bases from J; junction bases left unmatched: 2. Germline CDR1 reads LGHNA; CDR2 reads YSLEER. The CDR3 sequence is 14 residues long. The CDR3 protein is CASSQGTSGDEQFF. CDR3 nucleotides: TGCGCCAGCAGCCAAGGAACTAGCGGGGATGAGCAGTTCTTC.

V is TRBV18 and J is TRBJ2-5, with 12 bases fitting TRBD1. Germline V gene sequence: CDR1 KGHSH, CDR2 LQKENI. The CDR3 is 17 amino acids. V lost 4 bases to trimming and J lost 4 bases; unmatched junction nucleotides: 10. The CDR3 nucleotides read TGTGCCAGCTCACGCCAACCCGGGACAGGGGGCACAGAGACCCAGTACTTC. It specifies CASSRQPGTGGTETQYF.

The rearrangement joins TRBV24-1 to TRBJ2-2; 8 bases align to TRBD1. CDR1 is KGHDR, CDR2 SFDVKD, per germline. This CDR3 spans 16 amino acids. After removal of 9 bases from V and 7 bases from J, the junction contained 15 bases not matched to a gene. Written as DNA, the CDR3 is TGTGCCACCCGCTTTACCGGGACAGGTCCCCTCGGGGAGCTGTTTTTT. This gives the protein CATRFTGTGPLGELFF.

This clone occurred once. V is TRBV10-2 and J is TRBJ2-1; D unresolved. The germline gives CDR1 WSHSY, CDR2 SAAADI. Deletions cut 6 bases from V and 1 base from J, with 10 bases between. The CDR3 covers 14 residues. The CDR3 spells CASSVPGSYNEQFF. As DNA, the CDR3 is TGCGCCAGCAGCGTCCCCGGGTCCTACAATGAGCAGTTCTTC.

The chain links TRBV28 to TRBJ1-5, with a weak D call TRBD1 (5 bases). The V end lost 5 bases, the J end lost 4 bases, and 12 bases lay between the germline ends. The germline CDR1 and CDR2 sequences are MDHEN and SYDVKM. This CDR3 has 14 residues. CDR3 protein: CASSPDSSNQPQHF. The CDR3 DNA sequence: TGTGCCAGCAGTCCTGACAGTTCAAATCAGCCCCAGCATTTT.

This clone was seen more than once but under ten times. The chain uses TRBV6-2 or TRBV6-3 and TRBJ1-1; 7 bases are a match to TRBD1. V gave up 2 bases and J gave up 5 bases; unmatched junction bases: 11. Germline lookup yields CDR1 MNHEY and CDR2 SVGEGT. The CDR3 sequence is 16 residues long. This CDR3 is CASSYDPRDSDTEAFF. CDR3 sequence (DNA): TGTGCCAGCAGTTACGATCCCCGGGACAGTGATACTGAAGCTTTCTTT.

The chain couples TRBV5-1 to TRBJ1-5; D gene ambiguous. V was cut by 0 bases and J by 0 bases, with 7 bases left in between. The germline gives CDR1 SGHRS, CDR2 YFSETQ. There are 15 residues in the CDR3. CDR3 protein: CASSLAGVSNQPQHF. CDR3 nucleotides: TGCGCCAGCAGCTTGGCCGGGGTTAGCAATCAGCCCCAGCATTTT.

The table lists this clone with a few counts. The V gene is TRBV18, the J gene TRBJ1-3, with D possibly TRBD1 on 6 matching bases. The germline CDR1 and CDR2 sequences are KGHSH and LQKENI. The V and J ends lost 7 bases and 0 bases respectively, with 10 bases between them. This CDR3 comprises 14 residues. CDR3 nucleotide sequence: TGTGCCAGCTTTACAGGGAACTCTGGAAACACCATATATTTT. This sequence encodes CASFTGNSGNTIYF.

This chain joins TRBV7-2 and TRBJ2-5, with 10 bases matching TRBD1. The length of the CDR3 is 13 residues. V lost 6 bases, J lost 4 bases, and 2 bases stayed unmatched. The germline CDR1 and CDR2 sequences are SGHTA and FQGNSA. CDR3 region: CASSWDRGETQYF. In DNA, the CDR3 is TGTGCCAGCAGTTGGGACAGGGGAGAGACCCAGTACTTC.

The rearrangement uses TRBV6-5 and TRBJ2-3; D gene unclear. Germline V lookup: CDR1 MNHEY, CDR2 SVGAGI. The CDR3 consists of 15 residues. V shed 4 bases and J shed 4 bases, with 15 bases lying between them. The CDR3 nucleotides read TGTGCCAGCAGTTGGCAGGAAGGTGGATCAGATACGCAGTATTTT. This sequence encodes CASSWQEGGSDTQYF.

The V gene is TRBV5-5, the J gene TRBJ1-5; 8 positions agree with TRBD1. V was clipped by 1 base and J by 6 bases; unmatched bases: 6. The CDR3 loop spans 15 amino acids. CDR1 and CDR2 (germline): SGHKS, YYEKEE (reference sequence). CDR3 DNA sequence: TGTGCCAGCAGCTTGAGGACAGGGAGGTTTCAGCCCCAGCATTTT. Protein: CASSLRTGRFQPQHF.

The sample holds one count of this clone. The gene calls are TRBV7-2 and TRBJ1-2, with a tentative D call TRBD1 (5 bases). The CDR3 length is 14 residues. Trimming cost V 2 bases and J 4 bases, with 11 bases left between them. Germline V CDR1 and CDR2: SGHTA, FQGNSA. The CDR3 sequence: CASSLSRGGYGYTF. The CDR3 DNA sequence: TGTGCCAGCAGCTTAAGTCGGGGGGGCTATGGCTACACCTTC.

The rearrangement joins TRBV9 to TRBJ1-2, with D unresolved. Per germline, CDR1 SGDLS and CDR2 YYNGEE. The V end was cut by 0 bases, the J end by 8 bases, with 11 bases between. The CDR3 is made up of 13 amino acids. The CDR3 coding sequence is TGTGCCAGCAGCGTAGAAACAGCTGGGGGCTACACCTTC. Its protein is CASSVETAGGYTF.

This rearrangement joins TRBV29-1 to TRBJ2-5, with D possibly matching TRBD1 (5 bases). V was pared by 4 bases and J by 1 base, with 7 bases between. The CDR3 runs 12 residues. Germline V gene sequence: CDR1 SQVTM, CDR2 ANQGSEA. The CDR3 nucleotides are TGCAGCGTTGGGGGCAGCCAAGAGACCCAGTACTTC. This encodes CSVGGSQETQYF.

This clone was counted only a few times. V and J are TRBV4-1 and TRBJ2-2, with TRBD1 matching over 7 bases. V shed 4 bases, J shed 0 bases, and the junction held 11 bases outside the gene matches. The CDR3 extends over 18 amino acids. CDR1 MGHRA and CDR2 YSYEKL come from the germline V gene. CDR3 sequence: CASSPTRFGQANTGELFF. CDR3 sequence (DNA): TGCGCCAGCAGCCCTACACGATTCGGACAGGCGAACACCGGGGAGCTGTTTTTT.

The CDR3 coding sequence is TGTGCCAGCAGCCAAGGGAATTTGCGGGGGAATCGACAAGAGACCCAGTACTTC. As protein: CASSQGNLRGNRQETQYF. The chain combines TRBV4-2 with TRBJ2-5; the match to TRBD2 covers 7 bases. With 1 base clipped from V and 2 bases from J, the junction kept 13 bases outside the gene matches. Germline V gene lookup returns CDR1 LGHNA and CDR2 YNFKEQ. The CDR3 totals 18 residues.

This rearrangement joins TRBV6-5 to TRBJ1-2; 7 bases map to TRBD1. Germline CDR1 and CDR2: MNHEY and SVGAGI. The V and J ends lost 6 bases and 0 bases, in that order; junction bases with no gene match: 7. This CDR3 spans 15 amino acids. This CDR3 reads CASRTSGQTNYGYTF. The CDR3 coding sequence is TGTGCCAGCAGGACCTCGGGACAGACTAACTATGGCTACACCTTC.

J is TRBJ1-3 and V is TRBV5-1, with TRBD1 matching over 7 bases. Germline CDR1 reads SGHRS; CDR2 reads YFSETQ. The CDR3 totals 14 residues. With V trimmed by 4 bases and J by 4 bases, 5 bases remained unmatched. As DNA, the CDR3 is TGCGCCAGCAGCGAAAGGGGGCTCGGAAACACCATATATTTT. Translating it yields CASSERGLGNTIYF.